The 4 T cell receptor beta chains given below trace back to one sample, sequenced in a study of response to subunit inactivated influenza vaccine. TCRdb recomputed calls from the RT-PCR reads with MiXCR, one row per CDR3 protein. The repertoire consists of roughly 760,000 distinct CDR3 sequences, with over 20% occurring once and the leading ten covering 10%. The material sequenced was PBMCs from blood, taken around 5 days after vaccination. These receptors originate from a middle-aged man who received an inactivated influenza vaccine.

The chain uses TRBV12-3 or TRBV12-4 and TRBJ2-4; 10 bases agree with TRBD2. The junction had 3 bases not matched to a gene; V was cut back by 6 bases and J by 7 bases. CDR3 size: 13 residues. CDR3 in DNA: TGTGCCAGCAGGGCAGCGGGGGGGAACATTCAGTACTTC. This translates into CASRAAGGNIQYF.

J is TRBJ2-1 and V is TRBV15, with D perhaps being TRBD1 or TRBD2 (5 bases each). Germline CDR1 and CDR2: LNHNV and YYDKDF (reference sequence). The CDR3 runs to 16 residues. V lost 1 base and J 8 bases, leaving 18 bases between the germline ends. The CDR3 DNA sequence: TGTGCCACCAGCAGAGTGGGACGTCCCAGTGGAGATGAGCAGTTCTTC. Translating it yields CATSRVGRPSGDEQFF.

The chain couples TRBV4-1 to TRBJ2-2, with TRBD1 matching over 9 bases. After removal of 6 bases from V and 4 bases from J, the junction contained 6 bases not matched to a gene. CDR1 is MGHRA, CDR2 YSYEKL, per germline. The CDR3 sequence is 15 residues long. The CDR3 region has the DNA TGCGCCAGCAGGGGGACAGGGAGGGGCACCGGGGAGCTGTTTTTT. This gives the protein CASRGTGRGTGELFF.

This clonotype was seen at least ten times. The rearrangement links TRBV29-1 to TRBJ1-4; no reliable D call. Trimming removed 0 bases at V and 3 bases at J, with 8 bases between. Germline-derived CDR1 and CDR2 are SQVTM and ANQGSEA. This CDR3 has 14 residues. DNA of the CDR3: TGCAGCGTTGAAGATGGTGGGGCTAATGAAAAACTGTTTTTT. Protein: CSVEDGGANEKLFF.